A selection of T cell receptor beta chains follows, all from one sample in a study of shared clonotypes between healthy human individuals. TCRdb's table, derived via immunoSEQ multiplex PCR, lists solely in-frame clones and lacks some. The sample shows roughly 520,000 clones, roughly 95% of them seen only once. What was sequenced was naive CD4+ T cells sorted from blood. The receptor set was obtained from a woman aged 25 to 39 in good health. Both conserved end residues are part of each CDR3. A D gene is named only where the DNA matches it firmly. A clone size is listed for some rows: how often the clone was seen (once, few, many), or a class if it is expanded.

d_gene: NA
v_gene: TRBV4-1
j_gene: TRBJ2-7
abundance: NA
CDR3aa: CASSPRLPSDRDYEQYF
CDR3nt: TGCGCCAGCAGCCCTCGACTACCGTCGGACAGGGACTATGAGCAGTACTTC

d_gene: NA
v_gene: TRBV28
j_gene: TRBJ2-7
abundance: NA
CDR3aa: CASSLSVTYEQYF
CDR3nt: TGTGCCAGCAGTTTATCTGTCACCTACGAGCAGTACTTC

d_gene: NA
v_gene: TRBV28
j_gene: TRBJ1-1
abundance: NA
CDR3aa: CASRSGTQNTEAFF
CDR3nt: TGTGCCAGCAGGTCCGGGACACAGAACACTGAAGCTTTCTTT

d_gene: NA
v_gene: TRBV5-1
j_gene: TRBJ1-2
abundance: NA
CDR3aa: CASSLVGGTDYGYTF
CDR3nt: TGCGCCAGCAGCTTGGTCGGGGGGACGGACTATGGCTACACCTTC

d_gene: NA
v_gene: TRBV25-1
j_gene: TRBJ1-2
abundance: once
CDR3aa: CASSESEGRGYGYTF
CDR3nt: TGTGCCAGCAGTGAAAGTGAGGGAAGAGGGTATGGCTACACCTTC

d_gene: TRBD2
v_gene: TRBV27
j_gene: TRBJ2-1
abundance: NA
CDR3aa: CASSRGGSGSNEQFF
CDR3nt: TGTGCCAGCAGTCGCGGAGGGAGCGGGAGTAATGAGCAGTTCTTC

d_gene: NA
v_gene: TRBV6-5
j_gene: TRBJ1-4
abundance: NA
CDR3aa: CASSHSPDGEKLFF
CDR3nt: TGTGCCAGCAGTCATTCGCCTGATGGGGAAAAACTGTTTTTT

d_gene: NA
v_gene: TRBV27
j_gene: TRBJ2-7
abundance: NA
CDR3aa: CASSPTSRYEQYF
CDR3nt: TGTGCCAGCAGTCCGACTAGTAGGTACGAGCAGTACTTC

d_gene: NA
v_gene: TRBV5-1
j_gene: TRBJ2-1
abundance: NA
CDR3aa: CASSLRGLSSYNEQFF
CDR3nt: TGCGCCAGCAGCCTTCGCGGGCTAAGCTCCTACAATGAGCAGTTCTTC

d_gene: TRBD1
v_gene: TRBV6-5
j_gene: TRBJ2-3
abundance: once
CDR3aa: CASCRGWSTDTQYF
CDR3nt: TGTGCCAGTTGCAGGGGGTGGAGCACAGATACGCAGTATTTT

d_gene: TRBD1
v_gene: TRBV28
j_gene: TRBJ1-2
abundance: NA
CDR3aa: CASSPGTATYGYTF
CDR3nt: TGTGCCAGCAGTCCCGGGACAGCGACCTATGGCTACACCTTC

d_gene: NA
v_gene: TRBV5-1
j_gene: TRBJ1-1
abundance: once
CDR3aa: CASSFRAGRAFF
CDR3nt: TGCGCCAGCAGCTTTAGGGCAGGGAGGGCTTTCTTT

d_gene: NA
v_gene: TRBV10-3
j_gene: TRBJ1-5
abundance: NA
CDR3aa: CAISESGNNQPQHF
CDR3nt: TGTGCCATCAGTGAGTCTGGCAACAATCAGCCCCAGCATTTT

d_gene: TRBD2
v_gene: TRBV11-2
j_gene: TRBJ2-7
abundance: NA
CDR3aa: CASSVSGNEQYF
CDR3nt: TGTGCCAGCAGCGTCAGCGGGAACGAGCAGTACTTC

d_gene: NA
v_gene: TRBV7-9
j_gene: TRBJ2-5
abundance: NA
CDR3aa: CASSISLEQYF
CDR3nt: TGTGCCAGCAGCATCAGCCTTGAGCAGTACTTC

d_gene: NA
v_gene: TRBV5-5
j_gene: TRBJ2-5
abundance: NA
CDR3aa: CASSLEWIEETQYF
CDR3nt: TGTGCCAGCAGCTTGGAATGGATAGAAGAGACCCAGTACTTC

d_gene: NA
v_gene: TRBV29-1
j_gene: TRBJ1-1
abundance: NA
CDR3aa: CSVDTNTEAFF
CDR3nt: TGCAGCGTTGACACGAACACTGAAGCTTTCTTT

d_gene: TRBD1
v_gene: TRBV19
j_gene: TRBJ1-1
abundance: NA
CDR3aa: CASSIVTGGRTEAFF
CDR3nt: TGTGCCAGTAGTATAGTGACAGGGGGGCGAACTGAAGCTTTCTTT

d_gene: NA
v_gene: TRBV4-1
j_gene: TRBJ1-2
abundance: NA
CDR3aa: CASSQDVFRGRTSGYTF
CDR3nt: TGCGCCAGCAGCCAAGATGTGTTTCGCGGTAGGACAAGTGGCTACACCTTC

d_gene: NA
v_gene: TRBV14
j_gene: TRBJ1-2
abundance: NA
CDR3aa: CASSQDRGRFATSYTF
CDR3nt: TGTGCCAGCAGCCAAGATAGAGGGAGATTCGCGACGAGCTACACCTTC

d_gene: NA
v_gene: TRBV6-5
j_gene: TRBJ1-1
abundance: NA
CDR3aa: CASSLDGNTEAFF
CDR3nt: TGTGCCAGCAGCTTAGACGGAAACACTGAAGCTTTCTTT

d_gene: NA
v_gene: TRBV11-1
j_gene: TRBJ2-3
abundance: NA
CDR3aa: CASSSLPGRLLGHF
CDR3nt: TGTGCCAGCAGCTCTCTACCGGGACGCCTTCTTGGGCATTTT

d_gene: TRBD2
v_gene: TRBV18
j_gene: TRBJ2-5
abundance: NA
CDR3aa: CASSPDALLAGVSPYF
CDR3nt: TGTGCCAGCTCACCAGATGCACTACTAGCGGGAGTTAGCCCGTACTTC

d_gene: TRBD1
v_gene: TRBV6-4
j_gene: TRBJ2-2
abundance: NA
CDR3aa: CASEGQGGTGELFF
CDR3nt: TGTGCCAGCGAGGGACAGGGGGGCACCGGGGAGCTGTTTTTT

d_gene: TRBD2
v_gene: TRBV6-5
j_gene: TRBJ2-1
abundance: NA
CDR3aa: CASSSVGGGNGNEQFF
CDR3nt: TGTGCCAGCAGTTCAGTCGGGGGAGGGAATGGGAATGAGCAGTTCTTC

d_gene: NA
v_gene: TRBV4-1
j_gene: TRBJ1-1
abundance: once
CDR3aa: CASSQVGMNTEAFF
CDR3nt: TGCGCCAGCAGCCAAGTGGGCATGAACACTGAAGCTTTCTTT

d_gene: NA
v_gene: TRBV2
j_gene: TRBJ2-1
abundance: NA
CDR3aa: CASSGQPTYNEQFF
CDR3nt: TGTGCCAGCAGTGGACAGCCCACCTACAATGAGCAGTTCTTC

d_gene: NA
v_gene: TRBV28
j_gene: TRBJ1-6
abundance: NA
CDR3aa: CASSFWVGNSPLHF
CDR3nt: TGTGCCAGCAGTTTTTGGGTAGGGAATTCACCCCTCCACTTT

d_gene: TRBD1
v_gene: TRBV11-2
j_gene: TRBJ1-4
abundance: NA
CDR3aa: CASSPHVGQGYEKLFF
CDR3nt: TGTGCCAGCAGCCCGCACGTGGGACAGGGCTATGAAAAACTGTTTTTT

d_gene: NA
v_gene: TRBV11-2
j_gene: TRBJ2-6
abundance: NA
CDR3aa: CASSLGGFSGANVLTF
CDR3nt: TGTGCCAGCAGCCTGGGAGGATTCTCTGGGGCCAACGTCCTGACTTTC

d_gene: TRBD2
v_gene: TRBV2
j_gene: TRBJ2-2
abundance: NA
CDR3aa: CASMGLAGEVNTGELFF
CDR3nt: TGTGCCAGCATGGGACTAGCGGGAGAAGTTAACACCGGGGAGCTGTTTTTT

d_gene: TRBD1
v_gene: TRBV18
j_gene: TRBJ1-1
abundance: NA
CDR3aa: CASWSGGEAFF
CDR3nt: TGTGCCAGCTGGTCAGGGGGCGAAGCTTTCTTT

d_gene: TRBD1
v_gene: TRBV5-1
j_gene: TRBJ1-1
abundance: once
CDR3aa: CASSSQGAFGTEAFF
CDR3nt: TGCGCCAGCAGCTCGCAGGGGGCTTTTGGCACTGAAGCTTTCTTT

d_gene: NA
v_gene: TRBV7-6
j_gene: TRBJ2-1
abundance: NA
CDR3aa: CASSLDSRRADLASYNEQFF
CDR3nt: TGTGCCAGCAGCTTAGATTCCAGAAGAGCCGACCTCGCCTCCTACAATGAGCAGTTCTTC

d_gene: NA
v_gene: TRBV5-1
j_gene: TRBJ2-5
abundance: NA
CDR3aa: CASSPVSYQETQYF
CDR3nt: TGCGCCAGCAGCCCCGTTTCGTACCAAGAGACCCAGTACTTC

d_gene: TRBD2
v_gene: TRBV28
j_gene: TRBJ2-3
abundance: NA
CDR3aa: CASYSGRPRGDTQYF
CDR3nt: TGTGCCAGTTATAGCGGGAGGCCCCGTGGAGATACGCAGTATTTT

d_gene: NA
v_gene: TRBV5-1
j_gene: TRBJ1-2
abundance: NA
CDR3aa: CASSLGSGGRDGYTF
CDR3nt: TGCGCCAGCAGCTTGGGTAGCGGCGGCCGGGATGGCTACACCTTC

d_gene: NA
v_gene: TRBV7-2
j_gene: TRBJ2-7
abundance: NA
CDR3aa: CASSEGLGFSYEQYF
CDR3nt: TGTGCCAGTTCGGAGGGGTTGGGGTTCTCCTACGAGCAGTACTTC

d_gene: NA
v_gene: TRBV7-7
j_gene: TRBJ2-1
abundance: NA
CDR3aa: CASSPNAAAKQFF
CDR3nt: TGTGCCAGCAGCCCGAATGCAGCGGCAAAGCAGTTCTTC

d_gene: NA
v_gene: TRBV27
j_gene: TRBJ2-5
abundance: NA
CDR3aa: CASRAGNQETQYF
CDR3nt: TGTGCCAGCAGAGCTGGGAACCAAGAGACCCAGTACTTC

d_gene: NA
v_gene: TRBV28
j_gene: TRBJ1-2
abundance: NA
CDR3aa: CASRIVGYGYTF
CDR3nt: TGTGCCAGCAGGATTGTAGGGTATGGCTACACCTTC

d_gene: NA
v_gene: TRBV10-3
j_gene: TRBJ1-5
abundance: NA
CDR3aa: CAISDGSSNQPQHF
CDR3nt: TGTGCCATCAGTGATGGATCGAGCAATCAGCCCCAGCATTTT

d_gene: NA
v_gene: TRBV5-1
j_gene: TRBJ1-4
abundance: NA
CDR3aa: CASSLDWRSEKLFF
CDR3nt: TGCGCCAGCAGCTTGGACTGGCGGAGTGAAAAACTGTTTTTT

d_gene: NA
v_gene: TRBV5-1
j_gene: TRBJ2-2
abundance: NA
CDR3aa: CASSDLSNTGELFF
CDR3nt: TGCGCCAGCAGCGACCTATCGAACACCGGGGAGCTGTTTTTT

d_gene: NA
v_gene: TRBV5-6
j_gene: TRBJ2-5
abundance: NA
CDR3aa: CASAGEPEETQYF
CDR3nt: TGTGCCAGCGCCGGGGAGCCCGAAGAGACCCAGTACTTC

d_gene: NA
v_gene: TRBV28
j_gene: TRBJ1-2
abundance: NA
CDR3aa: CASSTQNYGYTF
CDR3nt: TGTGCCAGCAGTACCCAGAACTATGGCTACACCTTC

d_gene: NA
v_gene: TRBV5-1
j_gene: TRBJ2-5
abundance: NA
CDR3aa: CASSLGGIQETQYF
CDR3nt: TGCGCCAGCAGCTTGGGCGGGATCCAAGAGACCCAGTACTTC

d_gene: TRBD1
v_gene: TRBV5-1
j_gene: TRBJ2-7
abundance: NA
CDR3aa: CASSLVAGGMNEQYF
CDR3nt: TGCGCCAGCAGCTTGGTAGCAGGGGGCATGAACGAGCAGTACTTC

d_gene: NA
v_gene: TRBV7-2
j_gene: TRBJ2-1
abundance: NA
CDR3aa: CASSLETYKQFF
CDR3nt: TGTGCCAGCAGCTTAGAAACCTATAAGCAGTTCTTC

d_gene: TRBD2
v_gene: TRBV29-1
j_gene: TRBJ2-3
abundance: NA
CDR3aa: CSVDGPSGVTTDTQYF
CDR3nt: TGCAGCGTTGACGGGCCTAGCGGGGTTACCACAGATACGCAGTATTTT

d_gene: NA
v_gene: TRBV30
j_gene: TRBJ2-7
abundance: NA
CDR3aa: CAWSARLAGPYEQYF
CDR3nt: TGTGCCTGGAGTGCCCGACTTGCGGGACCCTACGAGCAGTACTTC